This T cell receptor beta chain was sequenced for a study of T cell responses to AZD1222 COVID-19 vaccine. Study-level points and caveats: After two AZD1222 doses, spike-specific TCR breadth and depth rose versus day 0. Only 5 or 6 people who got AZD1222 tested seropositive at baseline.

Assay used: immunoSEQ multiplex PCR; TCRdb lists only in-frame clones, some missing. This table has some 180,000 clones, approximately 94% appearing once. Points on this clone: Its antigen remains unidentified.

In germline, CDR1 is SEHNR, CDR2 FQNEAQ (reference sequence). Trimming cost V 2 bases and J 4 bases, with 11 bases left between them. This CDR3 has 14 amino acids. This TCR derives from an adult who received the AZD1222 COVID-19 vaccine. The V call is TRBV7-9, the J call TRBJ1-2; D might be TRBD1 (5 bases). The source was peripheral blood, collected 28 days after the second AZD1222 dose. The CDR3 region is CASSLSPGTYGYTF. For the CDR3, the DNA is TGTGCCAGCAGCTTATCGCCAGGGACCTATGGCTACACCTTC.